This T cell receptor (beta chain) was sequenced during a study of response to subunit inactivated influenza vaccine. This clonotype has a handful of counts. Antigen: not known. Via MiXCR, TCRdb re-called the RT-PCR reads, giving one row per CDR3 protein. The data show 710,000 or so distinct CDR3 sequences, 15% to 17% seen once. There are 13 residues in the CDR3. V was pared by 3 bases and J by 7 bases, with 10 bases between. The germline gives CDR1 DFQATT, CDR2 SNEGSKA (reference sequence). Notes on the study in general: After each seasonal influenza vaccination, few new T cells are recruited, the authors suggested.

The TCR comes from a man aged 50 to 59 who received an inactivated influenza vaccine. The chain has TRBV20-1 and TRBJ1-6; D is possibly TRBD1 (5 bases). Sequencing used PBMCs from blood, obtained less than 13 days after vaccination. The CDR3, as DNA: TGCAGTGCTAGTCACCCAGGGAATTCACCCCTCCACTTT. Protein: CSASHPGNSPLHF.